This TCR beta chain was observed in a study of vaccination and CD4 T cells after COVID-19. The wider study: Vaccination of participants consisted of two doses of either BNT162b2 or mRNA-1273 vaccine.

This clonotype was counted only a few times. Its antigen is not known. CDR1 is KGHDR, CDR2 SFDVKD, per germline. J gave up 9 bases and V 9 bases, and 8 bases lay outside the gene matches. The CDR3 has 14 amino acids. Study observations and caveats: Reactive clone data from convalescent patients indicated a median of approximately 90% appearing only post-vaccination.

The treatment is: approximately 10-day PBMC culture with coronavirus spike peptide pools or control peptides (ViraFEST assay). By negative selection, CD4+ T cells were isolated once culture had run for nine to eleven days. The Oncomine TCR Beta short-read assay was applied to DNA of cultured CD4+ T cells. Investigators obtained genomic DNA by extraction from cultured CD4+ T cells. TCRdb independently ran MiXCR on the PCR reads; one entry per CDR3 protein. The table has around 20,000 distinct CDR3 sequences, less than 70% seen once; the top ten hold almost 6%. The TCR sequence derives from a human donor who had recovered from COVID-19. What was sequenced was CD4+ T cells from blood, cultured in vitro. The V call is TRBV24-1, the J call TRBJ2-1, with 12 bases aligning to TRBD2. The CDR3 region has the DNA TGTGCCACCGCCCTAGCGGGAGGGCCTCGTGAGCAGTTCTTC. It yields the protein CATALAGGPREQFF.